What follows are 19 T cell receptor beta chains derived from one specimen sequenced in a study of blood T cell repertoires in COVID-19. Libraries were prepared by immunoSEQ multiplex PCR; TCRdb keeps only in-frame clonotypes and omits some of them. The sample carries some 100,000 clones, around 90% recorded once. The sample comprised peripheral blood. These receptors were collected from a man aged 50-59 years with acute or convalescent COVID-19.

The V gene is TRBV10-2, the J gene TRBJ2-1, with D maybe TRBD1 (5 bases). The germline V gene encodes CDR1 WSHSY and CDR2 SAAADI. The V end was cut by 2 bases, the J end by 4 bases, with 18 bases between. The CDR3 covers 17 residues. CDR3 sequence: CASSEPLETDLYNEQFF. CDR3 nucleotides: TGCGCCAGCAGTGAGCCGTTAGAGACAGATTTATACAATGAGCAGTTCTTC.

CDR3 amino acids: CASSASGTGAYYSNQPQHF. Here the CDR3 DNA reads TGTGCCAGCAGTGCCTCCGGGACAGGGGCCTATTATAGCAATCAGCCCCAGCATTTT. This chain joins TRBV6-1 and TRBJ1-5; 10 nucleotides match TRBD1. Germline CDR1 and CDR2: MNHNS and SASEGT. V lost 4 bases to trimming and J lost 0 bases; unmatched junction nucleotides: 12. The CDR3 runs 19 residues.

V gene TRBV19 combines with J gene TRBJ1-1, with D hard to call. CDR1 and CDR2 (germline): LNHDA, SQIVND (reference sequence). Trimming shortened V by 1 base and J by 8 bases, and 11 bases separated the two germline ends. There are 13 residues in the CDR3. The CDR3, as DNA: TGTGCCAGTAGTATAGGTGCCTACGGGGAAGCTTTCTTT. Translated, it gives CASSIGAYGEAFF.

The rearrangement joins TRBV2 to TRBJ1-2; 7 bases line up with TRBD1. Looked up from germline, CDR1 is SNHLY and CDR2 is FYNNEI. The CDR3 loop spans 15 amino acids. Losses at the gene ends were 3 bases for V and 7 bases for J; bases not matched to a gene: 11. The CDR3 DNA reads TGTGCCAGCAGTGACGCGGGACAGCACGTAGGTGGCTACACCTTC. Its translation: CASSDAGQHVGGYTF.

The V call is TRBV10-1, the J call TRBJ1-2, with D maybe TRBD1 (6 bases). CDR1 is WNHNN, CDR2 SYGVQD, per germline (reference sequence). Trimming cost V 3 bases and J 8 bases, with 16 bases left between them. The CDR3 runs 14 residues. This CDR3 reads CASSDPGQSQGYTF. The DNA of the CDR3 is TGCGCCAGCAGTGATCCGGGACAATCCCAGGGCTACACCTTC.

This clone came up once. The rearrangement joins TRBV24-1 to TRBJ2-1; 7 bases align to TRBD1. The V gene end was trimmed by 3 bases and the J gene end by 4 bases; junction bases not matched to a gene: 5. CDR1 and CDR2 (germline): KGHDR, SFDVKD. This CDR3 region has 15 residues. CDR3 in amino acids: CATSDGPGQYNEQFF. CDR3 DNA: TGTGCCACCAGTGATGGCCCGGGACAGTACAATGAGCAGTTCTTC.

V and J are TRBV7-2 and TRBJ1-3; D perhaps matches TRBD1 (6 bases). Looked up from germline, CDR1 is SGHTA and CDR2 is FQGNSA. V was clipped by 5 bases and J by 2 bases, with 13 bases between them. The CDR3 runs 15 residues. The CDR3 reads CASSITGPPGNTIYF. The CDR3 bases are TGTGCCAGCAGCATCACAGGGCCCCCTGGAAACACCATATATTTT.

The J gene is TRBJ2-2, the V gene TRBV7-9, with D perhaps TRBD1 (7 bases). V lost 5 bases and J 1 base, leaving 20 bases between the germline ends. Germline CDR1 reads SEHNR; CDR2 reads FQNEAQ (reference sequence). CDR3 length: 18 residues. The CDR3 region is CASSLSDYRDRNTGELFF. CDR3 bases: TGTGCCAGCAGCCTATCGGACTACCGGGACAGGAACACCGGGGAGCTGTTTTTT. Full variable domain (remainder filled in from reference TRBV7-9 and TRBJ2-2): DTGVSQNPRHKITKRGQNVTFRCDPISEHNRLYWYRQTLGQGPEFLTYFQNEAQLEKSRLLSDRFSAERPKGSFSTLEIQRTEQGDSAMYLCASSLSDYRDRNTGELFFGEGSRLTVL.

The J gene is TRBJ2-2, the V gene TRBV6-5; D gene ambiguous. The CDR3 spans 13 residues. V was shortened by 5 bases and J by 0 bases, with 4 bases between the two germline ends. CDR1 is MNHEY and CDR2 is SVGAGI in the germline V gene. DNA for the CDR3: TGTGCCAGCAGTCTCTCGAACACCGGGGAGCTGTTTTTT. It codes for CASSLSNTGELFF.

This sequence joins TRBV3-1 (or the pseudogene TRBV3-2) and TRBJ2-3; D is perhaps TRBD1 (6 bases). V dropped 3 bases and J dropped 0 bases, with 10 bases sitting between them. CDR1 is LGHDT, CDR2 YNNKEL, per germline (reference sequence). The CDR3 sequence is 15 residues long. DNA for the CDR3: TGTGCCAGCAGCCAGGGGGCAGGGAGCACAGATACGCAGTATTTT. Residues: CASSQGAGSTDTQYF.

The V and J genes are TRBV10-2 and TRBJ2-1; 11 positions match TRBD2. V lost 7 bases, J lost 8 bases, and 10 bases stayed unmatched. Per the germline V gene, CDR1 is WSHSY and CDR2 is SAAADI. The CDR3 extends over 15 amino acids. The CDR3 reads CASNQGTSGRDEQFF. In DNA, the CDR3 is TGCGCCAGCAACCAAGGGACTAGCGGCCGGGATGAGCAGTTCTTC.

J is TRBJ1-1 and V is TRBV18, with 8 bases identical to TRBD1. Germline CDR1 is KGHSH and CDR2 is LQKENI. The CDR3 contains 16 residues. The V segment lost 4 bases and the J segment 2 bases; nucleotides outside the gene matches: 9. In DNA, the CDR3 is TGTGCCAGCTCACAAGAGACAGGGGACTCTAACACTGAAGCTTTCTTT. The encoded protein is CASSQETGDSNTEAFF.

The CDR3 reads CASSEQGPLSGNTIYF. CDR3 nucleotide sequence: TGCGCCAGCAGTGAACAGGGACCCTTGTCTGGAAACACCATATATTTT. The chain recombines TRBV10-2 with TRBJ1-3; D is possibly TRBD1 (6 bases). CDR3 length: 16 residues. Trimming cost V 3 bases and J 1 base, with 13 bases left between them. Germline V gives CDR1 WSHSY, CDR2 SAAADI.

The CDR3 DNA reads TGTGCCAGCAGGCGGGACAGGGGAGCCTATGGCTACACCTTC. Amino acids: CASRRDRGAYGYTF. The chain couples TRBV5-6 to TRBJ1-2, with 10 bases fitting TRBD1. The CDR3 sequence is 14 residues long. V lost 5 bases to trimming and J lost 4 bases; unmatched junction nucleotides: 5. Germline CDR1 SGHDT, CDR2 YYEEEE.

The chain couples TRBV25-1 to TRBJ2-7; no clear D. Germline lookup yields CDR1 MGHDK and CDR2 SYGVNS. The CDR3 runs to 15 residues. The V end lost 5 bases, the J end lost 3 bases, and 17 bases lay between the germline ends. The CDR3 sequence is CASSPPARESYEQYF. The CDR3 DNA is TGTGCCAGCAGTCCCCCGGCTAGAGAGAGCTACGAGCAGTACTTC.

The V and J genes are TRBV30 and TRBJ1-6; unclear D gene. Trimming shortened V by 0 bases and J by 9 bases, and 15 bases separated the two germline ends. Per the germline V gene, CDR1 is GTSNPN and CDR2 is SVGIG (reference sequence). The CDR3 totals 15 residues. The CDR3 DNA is TGTGCCTGGAGTGTACGGCGGGCCCTTGGTTCACCCCTCCACTTT. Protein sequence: CAWSVRRALGSPLHF.

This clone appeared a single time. This CDR3 reads CASRDSVNEQFF. The CDR3 DNA reads TGTGCCAGCAGGGACAGCGTCAATGAGCAGTTCTTC. The gene calls are TRBV2 and TRBJ2-1; a weak D match, TRBD1 (6 bases). Trimming took off 6 bases at V and 6 bases at J, with 9 bases between the two ends. Germline lookup yields CDR1 SNHLY and CDR2 FYNNEI. This CDR3 is 12 amino acids long. Supplemented by reference TRBV2 and TRBJ2-1, the full variable domain reads EPEVTQTPSHQVTQMGQEVILRCVPISNHLYFYWYRQILGQKVEFLVSFYNNEISEKSEIFDDQFSVERPDGSNFTLKIRSTKLEDSAMYFCASRDSVNEQFFGPGTRLTVL.

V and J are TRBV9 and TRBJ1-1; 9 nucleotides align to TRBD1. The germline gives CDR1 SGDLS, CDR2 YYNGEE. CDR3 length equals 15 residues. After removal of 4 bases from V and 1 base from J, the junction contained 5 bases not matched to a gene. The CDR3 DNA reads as TGTGCCAGCAGCTTCGGACAGGGGCGGAACACTGAAGCTTTCTTT. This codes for CASSFGQGRNTEAFF.

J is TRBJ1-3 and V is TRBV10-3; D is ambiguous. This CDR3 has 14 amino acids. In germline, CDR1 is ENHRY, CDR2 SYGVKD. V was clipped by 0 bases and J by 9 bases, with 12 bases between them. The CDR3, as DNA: TGTGCCATCAGTGAGTCTTCGGACTGGGGCACCATATATTTT. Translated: CAISESSDWGTIYF.